These 11 T cell receptor beta chains originate from one sample sequenced in a study of T cell repertoires in cytomegalovirus infection. TCRdb redid the calling of the reads with MiXCR, one entry per CDR3 protein. This table holds some 300,000 distinct CDR3 sequences, about 9.2% found once. Specimen: PBMCs. The source of these receptors is a human donor in good health (CMV status not recorded). Some clones in this sample may be carry-over from other donors' samples.

This clonotype was seen many times. The rearrangement uses TRBV19 and TRBJ2-1, with 11 nucleotides matching TRBD2. Germline V lookup: CDR1 LNHDA, CDR2 SQIVND (reference sequence). The CDR3 has 16 residues. V dropped 2 bases and J dropped 6; count of bases not matched to a gene: 6. In nucleotides, the CDR3 is TGTGCCAGTAGTATAATTAGCGGGGGGGCCCCCAATGAGCAGTTCTTC. This codes for CASSIISGGAPNEQFF.

This clonotype was picked up many times. The rearrangement uses TRBV7-3 and TRBJ2-5; D is tentatively TRBD1 or TRBD2 (5 bases each). Trimming took off 5 bases at V and 5 bases at J, with 15 bases between the two ends. CDR3 length: 14 residues. From germline, CDR1 is SGHTA and CDR2 FQGTGA. The CDR3 coding sequence is TGTGCCAGCAGCCCTCGGGGCAGCCCTGAGACCCAGTACTTC. Translated: CASSPRGSPETQYF.

The J gene is TRBJ1-2, the V gene TRBV9; D is possibly TRBD1 (6 bases). V dropped 6 bases and J dropped 7 bases, with 19 bases sitting between them. The germline V gene has CDR1 SGDLS and CDR2 YYNGEE. This CDR3 region has 14 residues. CDR3 sequence: CASTSTGRVVGYTF. For the CDR3, the DNA is TGTGCCAGCACCTCGACAGGAAGAGTAGTTGGCTACACCTTC.

This chain links TRBV20-1 with TRBJ1-2; no clear D gene. Germline CDR1 DFQATT, CDR2 SNEGSKA (reference sequence). The CDR3 totals 13 residues. The germline V and J ends were trimmed by 3 bases and 5 bases, with 13 bases remaining between them. The chain's CDR3 is CSASSSVVYGYTF. The CDR3 DNA is TGCAGTGCTAGTAGTTCAGTGGTTTATGGCTACACCTTC.

There are many counts of this clonotype. The chain links TRBV20-1 to TRBJ1-3, with D perhaps TRBD1 (5 bases). Germline V CDR1 and CDR2: DFQATT, SNEGSKA (reference sequence). Between the trimmed V and J ends, which lost 6 bases and 0 bases, there was a span of 12 bases. The CDR3 loop spans 14 amino acids. CDR3 in amino acids: CSAEIGGSGNTIYF. Here the CDR3 DNA reads TGCAGTGCCGAAATTGGGGGCTCTGGAAACACCATATATTTT.

In this sample, this clonotype turned up many times. The chain recombines TRBV7-3 with TRBJ2-1; D uncertain. Germline CDR1 and CDR2: SGHTA and FQGTGA. The CDR3 covers 12 residues. Deletions cut 5 bases from V and 2 bases from J, with 4 bases between. The CDR3 nucleotides read TGTGCCAGCAGCCAACCCTACAATGAGCAGTTCTTC. Translated: CASSQPYNEQFF.

This clonotype was picked up a small number of times. The chain joins TRBV20-1 to TRBJ1-1; D is perhaps TRBD1 (5 bases). The V gene's germline CDR1 is DFQATT and CDR2 SNEGSKA (reference sequence). V lost 6 bases and J 10 bases, leaving 15 bases between the germline ends. This CDR3 contains 11 residues. As DNA, the CDR3 is TGCAGTGCCGAGGGGCTTCAGGGAGCTTTCTTT. Encoded protein: CSAEGLQGAFF.

This chain uses TRBV20-1 with TRBJ2-5; D is unresolved. CDR3 length equals 14 residues. The germline CDR1 and CDR2 sequences are DFQATT and SNEGSKA (reference sequence). V was shortened by 2 bases and J by 0 bases, with 10 bases between the two germline ends. In nucleotides, the CDR3 is TGCAGTGCTAGAATACGTTCTCACCAAGAGACCCAGTACTTC. This encodes CSARIRSHQETQYF.

This clonotype was seen repeatedly, ten times or more. The chain uses TRBV7-9 and TRBJ2-7; D is unclear. The CDR3 extends over 14 amino acids. Per the germline V gene, CDR1 is SEHNR and CDR2 is FQNEAQ (reference sequence). V dropped 2 bases and J dropped 0 bases, with 8 bases sitting between them. The chain's CDR3 is CASSLKSTSYEQYV. The CDR3 DNA reads TGTGCCAGCAGCTTAAAATCCACCTCCTACGAGCAGTACGTC.

This clonotype has at least ten counts. This chain connects TRBV20-1 to TRBJ1-6; D not resolved. CDR3 size: 15 residues. Per germline, CDR1 DFQATT and CDR2 SNEGSKA (reference sequence). The V end lost 4 bases, the J end lost 4 bases, and 14 bases lay between the germline ends. CDR3 amino acids: CSATRGAAYNSPLHF. DNA of the CDR3: TGCAGTGCTACCCGGGGTGCTGCGTATAATTCACCCCTCCACTTT.

This clonotype was seen ten or more times. CDR3 loop: CASSLEGLHGYTF. The CDR3 region has the DNA TGTGCCAGCAGTCTCGAGGGCTTGCATGGCTACACCTTC. The chain recombines TRBV12-3 or TRBV12-4 with TRBJ1-2, with no clear D. V lost 5 bases and J lost 6, with 13 bases in between. The CDR3 extends over 13 amino acids.